What follows is one T cell receptor beta chain and its context. Its antigen target is currently unknown. Per-nucleotide qualities are absent, and no much larger clonotype sits a single base away. The cohort was made up of 500 to 850 healthy bone marrow donors. Cohort members were all nominally healthy when sampled, although unrecorded immune exposures were likely present. The donor was CMV seronegative and was included in the group of a few hundred seronegative cohort members. Every donor gave a peripheral blood sample, and the peripheral blood mononuclear cells from that sample were used for TCR beta sequencing. Genomic DNA was extracted from the blood cell samples with the Qiagen DNeasy Blood Extraction Kit. The junction shows trimming of 2 bases on V and 1 base on J, plus 5 bases between the germline ends. The CDR1 and CDR2 encoded by the germline V gene are SGHTA and FQGNSA. The CDR3 numbers 13 residues from cysteine through phenylalanine. Left in the record is the CDR3 DNA by itself, 39 bases read in frame from the first base.

This entry is derived from a study of cytomegalovirus exposure and HLA in healthy donors (dated by TCRdb to 2015 to 2018). Describing the broader study: An earlier analysis of approximately 590 of the donors reported more than 250 Gb of sequence data and 117 million unique TCR beta sequences from about 200 million T cells. The study profiled the T cell repertoires of 500 to 800 subjects by immunosequencing and related them to cytomegalovirus serostatus. The genetic ancestry cluster associated with self-reported Caucasian donors included over 65% of the roughly 380 genotyped donors. Both class I and class II loci were covered by HLA typing, at four-digit resolution. Several DR-DQ haplotypes were handled as single units for association and clustering because linkage in the cohort was strong. The study aimed to test whether cataloging public T cell receptors could reveal signatures of past pathogen exposure. All discovery cohort repertoires had been generated on a single sequencing platform. A later genetic analysis took genome-wide SNP genotypes for 398 of the 666 donors and used that subset as a discovery cohort. To study patterns of TCR occurrence, a later analysis re-analyzed previously published TCR beta repertoires from 666 donors and added high-resolution HLA genotyping. Alongside the repertoire data, information on donor age, sex, ethnicity and CMV serostatus was compiled. Besides the first cohort of hundreds of subjects, a separate validation cohort made up of over 95 different subjects was used. An early release covering some 640 HLA-typed donors comprised roughly 300 gigabases of sequencing data and around 85 million unique TCR sequences. The number of typed donors differed by locus: 629-630 for A, B, C, DRB1 and DQB1; 522 for DQA1; about 600 for DPA1; and about 450 for DPB1. Among almost 400 genotyped donors of the cohort, an average of approximately 230,000 unique TCR beta nucleotide sequences were sequenced per donor, around 18% of them non-productive. Rather than using new phenotypic data, the later analysis identified candidate immune exposures from TCR beta sequences and from how often those sequences occurred across donors. To predict cytomegalovirus infection status, the study brought together high-throughput TCR immunosequencing, statistical association of individual TCRs with disease status, and machine learning. An earlier analysis of around 640 of the donors used high-throughput TCR beta sequencing to judge whether each TCR beta V gene segment behaved as functional or pseudogenic.

The library relied on the immunoSEQ multiplex PCR assay. For the multiplex PCR, a mixture combining 60 forward primers for TCR Vbeta segments and 13 reverse primers for TCR Jbeta segments was used. The CDR3 region of rearranged TCR beta genes was amplified from genomic DNA by a multiplex PCR assay. The Illumina HiSeq System was used to sequence the amplified TCR beta libraries as 87-base-pair reads. In the original analysis: A later analysis tallied roughly 80 million unique TCR beta chains across the 610 or so repertoires, and around 12 million of those chains were shared by two or more donors. To remove PCR and sequencing errors, raw reads were error-corrected and collapsed into unique sequences using a nearest-neighbor algorithm that merged closely related sequences. V, D and J gene segments were assigned by aligning CDR3 sequences to IMGT reference sequences. For a sequence to be retained, a match of at least six nucleotides was required to both a V gene segment and a J gene segment. A rearrangement counted as productive if the CDR3 had no stop codons and remained in frame with V and J, and every other rearrangement counted as non-productive. Following IMGT convention, CDR3 was defined as the stretch from the second conserved V-encoded cysteine up to the conserved J-encoded phenylalanine. Sequences without an unambiguous match to a single V gene segment were excluded from the earlier analysis of 587 of the donors. An earlier analysis of fewer than 750 of the donors called V segments functional above 56.7% productive rearrangements and segregating when the between-donor standard deviation exceeded 5%. A statistical classification framework was developed to diagnose cytomegalovirus status using the catalog of TCR beta chain sequences. In a later analysis, TCR nucleotide sequences were compared against IMGT/GENE-DB human TR gene sequences so that V and J genes could be assigned. The TCRdist pipeline was used in a later analysis to assign CDR3 sequences and most-parsimonious VDJ recombination scenarios. A later analysis defined each TCR beta chain by its CDR3 amino acid sequence plus V-gene family, and excluded reads lacking a unique V-gene family. In a later analysis, some 600 highly shared, low-generation-probability nucleotide sequences were removed to address suspected cross-contamination and a sequencing artifact. For each public chain, a later analysis derived a clonal expansion index from normalized ranks of inferred template counts within each repertoire. Generation probabilities in a later analysis came from a VDJ recombination model fitted to out-of-frame rearrangements, and those results were checked against IGoR. Hypergeometric tests were used in a later analysis to score TCR-TCR, TCR-HLA and TCR-CMV co-occurrence, with a repertoire-size bias correction applied to the TCR pairs. A later analysis estimated false discovery rates by permuting HLA or CMV assignments 20 times. In a later analysis, co-occurring TCRs were grouped using DBSCAN, with TCRdist sequence similarity added in when clustering inside HLA-allele-positive subsets. For co-occurrence clustering, repertoires with fewer than 30,000 or more than 120,000 public chains were excluded, along with four or five repertoires with anomalous nucleotide sharing. TCRdb holds this immuneACCESS table with in-frame rearrangements only. Some clones are missing; in checked studies, unresolved V genes explain under half, and the rest has no known cause. For V, J and clone size, that table is used; D and trimming come from the DNA. This sample has 45,000 to 65,000 clones in its table, and 82% of those were observed once. The ten largest clones capture just over 3% of the sample.

The study at large found these results: A later genetic analysis associated a missense DCLRE1C variant with V-gene and J-gene trimming of TCR beta chains, and an independent cohort replicated the association. It was suggested by the authors that the approach could potentially be generalized to other disease states and immunological phenotypes. Linkage disequilibrium might explain the correlated functional status among segregating V segments, but an unknown experimental factor could not be excluded. A few of the identified cytomegalovirus-associated TCR beta chains were confirmed in vitro to be specific for cytomegalovirus antigens. Assigning TCR associations to individual alleles was difficult when HLA alleles, especially DR and DQ, strongly co-occurred. In an earlier analysis of some 540 of the donors, most TCR beta V segments appeared in productive rearrangements about 90% or about 30% of the time, broadly matching IMGT annotations. The earlier analysis of approximately 590 of the donors excluded seventeen rarely observed V segments, including chromosome 9 orphons, because counts were too low. In a later analysis, the rate of TCR association differed among HLA loci, with DRB1 alleles having the most associated TCRs and HLA-C alleles having the fewest. In the study, some 160 TCR beta chains were listed as associated with cytomegalovirus. In a later analysis, most CMV-associated TCR beta chains were found to appear HLA-restricted, with HLA associations seemingly driven largely by CMV exposure. According to a later genetic analysis, donors in an Asian-associated ancestry cluster had fewer N-insertions in productive TCRs than the approximately 700-donor mean. In both the original and validation cohorts, the classifier was reported to diagnose cytomegalovirus status with high specificity and sensitivity. The sequencing pipeline was judged likely to have produced a cluster of highly shared sequence variants as a technical artifact. In a later analysis, several top co-occurrence clusters were reported to appear linked to parvovirus B19, influenza, CMV and Epstein-Barr virus. Some IMGT-functional V segments, including TRBV6-2 and TRBV6-3, could not be told apart with the 87-base-pair reads, so those segments were excluded. Immune exposure information for the cohort was limited to CMV serostatus. HLA typing was unavailable for some donors at each locus, so association tests used only the typed subset. A later analysis associated around 16,000 TCR beta sequences with specific HLA alleles at a false discovery rate of 0.05. Presence/absence analyses assumed roughly uniform sequencing depth across donors, an assumption that may not hold. A further reported finding was that TCR beta sequences accurately predicted the HLA-A and HLA-B alleles for most subjects in the first cohort. A later analysis found that HLA-associated TCR beta chains were more clonally expanded and had lower generation probabilities than equally common non-associated chains. In this cohort, only TCR beta chains were sequenced, and detectable features were limited by the absence of alpha or paired-chain data. Most TCR sequences were observed very rarely across donors, whereas some public TCRs were present in many individuals.

The receptor chain draws on TRBV7-2 and TRBJ1-1; the D gene cannot be named for sure. The TCR originated in a young woman in good health and CMV-seronegative. The sample was PBMCs. The CDR3 region reads CASSLFGNTEAFF. The DNA is TGTGCCAGCAGCTTATTCGGGAACACTGAAGCTTTCTTT.